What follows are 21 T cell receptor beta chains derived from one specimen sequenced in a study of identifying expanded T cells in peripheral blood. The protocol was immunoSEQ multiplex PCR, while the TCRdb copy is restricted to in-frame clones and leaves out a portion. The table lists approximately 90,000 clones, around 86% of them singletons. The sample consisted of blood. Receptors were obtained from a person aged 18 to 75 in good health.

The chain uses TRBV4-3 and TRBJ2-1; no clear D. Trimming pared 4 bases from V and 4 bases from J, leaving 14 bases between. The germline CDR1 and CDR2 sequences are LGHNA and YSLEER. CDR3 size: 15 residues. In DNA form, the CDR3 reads TGCGCCAGCAGCCTATTTACTAACGTGTACAATGAGCAGTTCTTC. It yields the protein CASSLFTNVYNEQFF.

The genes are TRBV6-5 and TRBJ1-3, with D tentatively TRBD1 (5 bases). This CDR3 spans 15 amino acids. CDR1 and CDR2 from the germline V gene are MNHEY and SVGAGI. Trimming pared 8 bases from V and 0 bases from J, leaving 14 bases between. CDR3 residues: CASWDRRYSGNTIYF. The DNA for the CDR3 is TGTGCCAGCTGGGACCGCCGATACTCTGGAAACACCATATATTTT.

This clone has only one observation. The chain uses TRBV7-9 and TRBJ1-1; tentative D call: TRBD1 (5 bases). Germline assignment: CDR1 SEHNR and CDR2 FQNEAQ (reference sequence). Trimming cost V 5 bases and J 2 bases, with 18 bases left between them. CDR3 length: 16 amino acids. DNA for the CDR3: TGTGCCAGCAGCGGTAAAAACTGGGACTTTAACACTGAAGCTTTCTTT. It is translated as CASSGKNWDFNTEAFF.

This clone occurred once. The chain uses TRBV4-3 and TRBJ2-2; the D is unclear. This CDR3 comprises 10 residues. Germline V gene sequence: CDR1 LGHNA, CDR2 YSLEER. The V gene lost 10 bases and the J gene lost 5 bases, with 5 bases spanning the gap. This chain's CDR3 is CATITGELFF. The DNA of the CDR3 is TGCGCCACGATAACCGGGGAGCTGTTTTTT.

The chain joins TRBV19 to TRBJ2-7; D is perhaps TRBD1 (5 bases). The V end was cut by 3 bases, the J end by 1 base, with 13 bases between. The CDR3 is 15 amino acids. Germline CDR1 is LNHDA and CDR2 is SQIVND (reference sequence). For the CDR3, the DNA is TGTGCCAGTAGTATTGTTGGACCAGGGTCCTACGAGCAGTACTTC. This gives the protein CASSIVGPGSYEQYF.

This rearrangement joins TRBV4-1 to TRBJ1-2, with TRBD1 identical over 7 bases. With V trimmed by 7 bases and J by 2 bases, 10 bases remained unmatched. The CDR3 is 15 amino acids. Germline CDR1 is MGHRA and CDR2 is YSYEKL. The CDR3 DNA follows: TGCGCCAGCACCCACCAAATGACAGGGAACTATGGCTACACCTTC. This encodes CASTHQMTGNYGYTF.

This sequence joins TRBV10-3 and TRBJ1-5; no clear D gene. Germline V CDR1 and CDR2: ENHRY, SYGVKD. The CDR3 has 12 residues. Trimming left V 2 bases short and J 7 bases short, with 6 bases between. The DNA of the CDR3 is TGTGCCATCAGTGAGGAAGTACAGCCCCAGCATTTT. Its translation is CAISEEVQPQHF.

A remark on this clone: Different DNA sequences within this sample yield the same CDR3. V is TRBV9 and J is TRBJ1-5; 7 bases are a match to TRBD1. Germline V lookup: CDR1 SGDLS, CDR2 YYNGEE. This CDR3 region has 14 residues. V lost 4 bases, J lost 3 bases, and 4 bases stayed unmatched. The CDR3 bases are TGTGCCAGCAGCCCAGGGGGGTCCAATCAGCCCCAGCATTTT. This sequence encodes CASSPGGSNQPQHF.

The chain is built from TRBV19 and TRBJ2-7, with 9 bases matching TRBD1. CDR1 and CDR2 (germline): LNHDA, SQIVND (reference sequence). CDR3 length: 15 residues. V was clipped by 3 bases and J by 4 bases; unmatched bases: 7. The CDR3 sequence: CASSMPRQGVYEQYF. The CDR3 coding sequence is TGTGCCAGTAGTATGCCGCGACAGGGGGTTTACGAGCAGTACTTC. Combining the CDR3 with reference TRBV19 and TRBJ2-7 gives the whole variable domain DGGITQSPKYLFRKEGQNVTLSCEQNLNHDAMYWYRQDPGQGLRLIYYSQIVNDFQKGDIAEGYSVSREKKESFPLTVTSAQKNPTAFYLCASSMPRQGVYEQYFGPGTRLTVT.

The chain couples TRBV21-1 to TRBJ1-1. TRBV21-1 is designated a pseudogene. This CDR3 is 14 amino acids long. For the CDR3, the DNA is TGTGCCAGCAACCACAGGAGGTCGAACACTGAAGCTTTCTTT. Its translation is CASNHRRSNTEAFF.

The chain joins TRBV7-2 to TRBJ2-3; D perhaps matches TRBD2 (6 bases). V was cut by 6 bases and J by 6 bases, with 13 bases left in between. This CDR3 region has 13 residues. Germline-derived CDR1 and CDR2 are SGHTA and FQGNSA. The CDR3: CASRWGGADTQYF. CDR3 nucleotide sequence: TGTGCCAGCAGGTGGGGCGGGGCTGATACGCAGTATTTT.

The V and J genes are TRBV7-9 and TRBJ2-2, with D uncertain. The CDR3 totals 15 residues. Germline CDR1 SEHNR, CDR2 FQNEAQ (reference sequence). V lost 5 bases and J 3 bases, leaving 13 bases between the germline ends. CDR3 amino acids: CASSPTRGDTGELFF. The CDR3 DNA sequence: TGTGCCAGCAGCCCTACCCGTGGGGACACCGGGGAGCTGTTTTTT.

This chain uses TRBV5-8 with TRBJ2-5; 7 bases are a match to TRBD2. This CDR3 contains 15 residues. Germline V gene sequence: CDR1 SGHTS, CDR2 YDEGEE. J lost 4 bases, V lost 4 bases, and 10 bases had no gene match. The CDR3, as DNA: TGTGCCAGCAGCCGAAGGATGGGGAGGGGAGAGACCCAGTACTTC. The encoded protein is CASSRRMGRGETQYF. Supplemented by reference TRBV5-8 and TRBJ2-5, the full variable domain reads EAGVTQSPTHLIKTRGQQATLRCSPISGHTSVYWYQQALGLGLQFLLWYDEGEERNRGNFPPRFSGRQFPNYSSELNVNALELEDSALYLCASSRRMGRGETQYFGPGTRLLVL.

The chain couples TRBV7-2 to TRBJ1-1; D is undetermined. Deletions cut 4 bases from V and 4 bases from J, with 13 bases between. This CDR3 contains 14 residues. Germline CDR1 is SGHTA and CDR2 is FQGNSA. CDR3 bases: TGTGCCAGCAGCTCCCGCGGGTCGGCCACTGAAGCTTTCTTT. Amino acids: CASSSRGSATEAFF.

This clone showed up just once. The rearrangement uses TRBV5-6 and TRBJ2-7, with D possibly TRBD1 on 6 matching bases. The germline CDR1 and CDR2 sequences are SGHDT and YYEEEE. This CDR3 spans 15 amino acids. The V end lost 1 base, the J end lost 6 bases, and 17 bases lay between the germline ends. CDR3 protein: CASSLQGLWSFEQYF. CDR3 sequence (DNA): TGTGCCAGCAGCTTGCAGGGGCTTTGGTCTTTCGAGCAGTACTTC. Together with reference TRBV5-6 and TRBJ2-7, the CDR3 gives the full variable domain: DAGVTQSPTHLIKTRGQQVTLRCSPKSGHDTVSWYQQALGQGPQFIFQYYEEEERQRGNFPDRFSGHQFPNYSSELNVNALLLGDSALYLCASSLQGLWSFEQYFGPGTRLTVT.

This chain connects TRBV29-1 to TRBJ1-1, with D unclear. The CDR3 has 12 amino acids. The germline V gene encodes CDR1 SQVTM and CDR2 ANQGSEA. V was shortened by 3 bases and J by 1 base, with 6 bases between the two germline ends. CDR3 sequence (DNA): TGCAGCGTTGATGCGGAGAACACTGAAGCTTTCTTT. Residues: CSVDAENTEAFF.

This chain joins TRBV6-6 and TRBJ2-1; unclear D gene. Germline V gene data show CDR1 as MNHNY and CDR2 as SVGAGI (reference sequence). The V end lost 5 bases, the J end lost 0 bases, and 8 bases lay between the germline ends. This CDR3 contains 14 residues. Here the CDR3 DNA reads TGTGCCAGCAGTCGACTCGGCTCCTACAATGAGCAGTTCTTC. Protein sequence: CASSRLGSYNEQFF.

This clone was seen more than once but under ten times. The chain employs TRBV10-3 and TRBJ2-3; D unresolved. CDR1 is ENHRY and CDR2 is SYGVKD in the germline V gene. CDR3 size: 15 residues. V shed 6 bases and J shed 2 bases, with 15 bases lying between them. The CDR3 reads CAISPNGQPTDTQYF. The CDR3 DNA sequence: TGTGCCATCAGCCCGAATGGGCAGCCCACAGATACGCAGTATTTT.

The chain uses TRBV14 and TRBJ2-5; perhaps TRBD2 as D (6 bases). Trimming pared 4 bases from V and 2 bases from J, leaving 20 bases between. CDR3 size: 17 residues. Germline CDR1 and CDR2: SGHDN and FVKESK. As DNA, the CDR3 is TGTGCCAGCAGCCTCCGCCCGGGAACCGGACTACAAGAGACCCAGTACTTC. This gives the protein CASSLRPGTGLQETQYF. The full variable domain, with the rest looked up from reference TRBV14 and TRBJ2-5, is EAGVTQFPSHSVIEKGQTVTLRCDPISGHDNLYWYRRVMGKEIKFLLHFVKESKQDESGMPNNRFLAERTGGTYSTLKVQPAELEDSGVYFCASSLRPGTGLQETQYFGPGTRLLVL.

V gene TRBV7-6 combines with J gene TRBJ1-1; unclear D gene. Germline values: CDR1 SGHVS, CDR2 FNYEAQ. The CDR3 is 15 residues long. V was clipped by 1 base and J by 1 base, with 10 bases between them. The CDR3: CASSLGRNRNTEAFF. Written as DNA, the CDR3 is TGTGCCAGCAGCTTAGGGCGAAACAGGAACACTGAAGCTTTCTTT.

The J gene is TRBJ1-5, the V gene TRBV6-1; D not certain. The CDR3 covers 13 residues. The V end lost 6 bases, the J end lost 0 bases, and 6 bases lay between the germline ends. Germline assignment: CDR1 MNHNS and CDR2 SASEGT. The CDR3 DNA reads TGTGCCAGCAGAATCTATAGCAATCAGCCCCAGCATTTT. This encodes CASRIYSNQPQHF.